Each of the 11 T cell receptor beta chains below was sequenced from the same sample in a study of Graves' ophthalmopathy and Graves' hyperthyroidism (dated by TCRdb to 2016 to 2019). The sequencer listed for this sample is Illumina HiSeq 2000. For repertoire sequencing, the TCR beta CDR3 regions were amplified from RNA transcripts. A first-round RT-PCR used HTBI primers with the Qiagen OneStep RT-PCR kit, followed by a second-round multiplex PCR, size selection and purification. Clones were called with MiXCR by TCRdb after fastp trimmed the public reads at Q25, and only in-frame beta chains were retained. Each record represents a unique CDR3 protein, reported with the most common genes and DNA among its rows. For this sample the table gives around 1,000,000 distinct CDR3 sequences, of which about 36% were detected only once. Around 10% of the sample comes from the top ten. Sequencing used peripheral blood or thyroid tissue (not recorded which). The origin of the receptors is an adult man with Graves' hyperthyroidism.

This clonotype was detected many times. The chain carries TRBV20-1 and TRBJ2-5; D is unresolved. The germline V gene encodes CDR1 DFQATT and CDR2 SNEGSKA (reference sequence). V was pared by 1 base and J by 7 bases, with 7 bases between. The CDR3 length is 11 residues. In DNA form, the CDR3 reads TGCAGTGCTAGAGTCCCCCCGACCCAGTACTTC. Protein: CSARVPPTQYF.

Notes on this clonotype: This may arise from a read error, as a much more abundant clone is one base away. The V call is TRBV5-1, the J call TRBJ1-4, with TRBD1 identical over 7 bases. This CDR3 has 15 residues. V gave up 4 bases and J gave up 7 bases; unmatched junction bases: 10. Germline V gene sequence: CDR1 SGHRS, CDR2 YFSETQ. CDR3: CASSTQQGLGEKLFF. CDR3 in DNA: TGCGCCAGCAGCACCCAACAGGGGCTGGGTGAAAAACTGTTTTTT.

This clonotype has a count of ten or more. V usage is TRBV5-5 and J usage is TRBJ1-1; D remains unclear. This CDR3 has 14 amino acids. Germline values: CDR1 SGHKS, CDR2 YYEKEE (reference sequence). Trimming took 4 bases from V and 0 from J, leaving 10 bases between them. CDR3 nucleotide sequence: TGTGCCAGCAGCCTCAATCACGTGAACACTGAAGCTTTCTTT. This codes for CASSLNHVNTEAFF.

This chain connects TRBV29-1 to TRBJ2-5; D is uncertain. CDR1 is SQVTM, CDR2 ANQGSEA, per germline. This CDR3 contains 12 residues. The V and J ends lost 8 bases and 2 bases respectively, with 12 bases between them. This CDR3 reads CSFRARQETQYF. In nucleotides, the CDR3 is TGCAGCTTCCGGGCTAGACAAGAGACCCAGTACTTC.

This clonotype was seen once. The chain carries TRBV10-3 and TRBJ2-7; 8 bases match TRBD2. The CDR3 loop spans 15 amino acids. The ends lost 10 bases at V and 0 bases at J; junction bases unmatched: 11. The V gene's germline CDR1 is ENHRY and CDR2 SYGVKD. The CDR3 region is CASSLDGRVSYEQYF. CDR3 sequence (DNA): TGTGCCAGCAGCTTGGACGGGAGGGTCTCCTACGAGCAGTACTTC.

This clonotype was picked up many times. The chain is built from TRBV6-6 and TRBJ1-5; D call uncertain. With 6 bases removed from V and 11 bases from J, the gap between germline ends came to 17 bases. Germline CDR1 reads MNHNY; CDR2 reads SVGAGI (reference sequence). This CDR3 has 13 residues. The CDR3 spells CASSLGEGVAQHF. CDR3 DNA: TGTGCCAGCAGCCTGGGAGAGGGAGTTGCCCAGCATTTT.

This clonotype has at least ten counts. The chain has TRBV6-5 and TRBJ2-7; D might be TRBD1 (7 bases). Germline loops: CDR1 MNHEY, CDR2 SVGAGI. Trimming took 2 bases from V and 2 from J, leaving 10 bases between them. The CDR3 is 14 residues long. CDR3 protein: CASSYTGEAYEQYF. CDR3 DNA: TGTGCCAGCAGTTACACAGGGGAGGCCTACGAGCAGTACTTC.

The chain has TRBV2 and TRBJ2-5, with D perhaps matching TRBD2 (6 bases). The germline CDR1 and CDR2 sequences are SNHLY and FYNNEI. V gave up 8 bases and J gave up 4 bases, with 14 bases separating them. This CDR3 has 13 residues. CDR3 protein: CASGIRGRETQYF. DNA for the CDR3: TGTGCCAGCGGAATCCGGGGGAGAGAGACCCAGTACTTC.

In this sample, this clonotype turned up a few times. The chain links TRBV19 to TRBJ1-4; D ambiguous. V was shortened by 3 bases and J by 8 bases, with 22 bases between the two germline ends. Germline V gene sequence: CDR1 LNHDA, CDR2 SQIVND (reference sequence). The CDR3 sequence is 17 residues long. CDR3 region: CASSILEVVDAHEKLFF. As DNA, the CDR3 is TGTGCCAGTAGTATTCTCGAGGTGGTGGACGCTCACGAAAAACTGTTTTTT.

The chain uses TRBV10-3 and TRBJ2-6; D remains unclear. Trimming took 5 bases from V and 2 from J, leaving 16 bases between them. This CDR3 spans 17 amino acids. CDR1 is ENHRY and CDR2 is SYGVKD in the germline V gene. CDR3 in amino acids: CAISFGPKKAGANVLTF. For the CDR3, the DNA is TGTGCCATCAGTTTTGGACCCAAGAAGGCTGGGGCCAACGTCCTGACTTTC.

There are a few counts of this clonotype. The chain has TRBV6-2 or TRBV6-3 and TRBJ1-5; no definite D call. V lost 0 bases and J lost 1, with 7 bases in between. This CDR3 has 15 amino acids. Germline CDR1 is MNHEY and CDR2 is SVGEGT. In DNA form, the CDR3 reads TGTGCCAGCAGTTACTCCTACGCCAGCAATCAGCCCCAGCATTTT. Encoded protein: CASSYSYASNQPQHF.